This T cell receptor beta chain was profiled in a study of Ad26.COV2.S vaccination and SARS-CoV-2 variants (dated by TCRdb to the early 2020s). Notes on the research overall: Donors in the vaccine arm were drawn from COV1001, a multicentre, randomized, double-blind, placebo-controlled phase I-IIa trial testing Ad26.COV2.S in healthy adults. Ad26.COV2.S was administered intramuscularly at 5 x 10^10 or 1 x 10^11 viral particles, either as a single shot or as two shots given 56 days apart. TCRbeta repertoire sequencing was used to assess the specificity and breadth of SARS-CoV-2-reactive T cell receptors after Ad26.COV2.S vaccination. The TCR-sequenced set comprised about 32 samples: some 20 Ad26.COV2.S vaccine recipients, 5 placebo recipients and 8 SARS-CoV-2 convalescent individuals. Participants in the trial were split at random into five groups of five each, receiving low-dose or high-dose Ad26.COV2.S once or twice, or else placebo on both occasions. Throughout the experiments and outcome assessment, investigators stayed blinded to trial group allocation. Findings and caveats that apply to the study as a whole: Vaccine and placebo recipients had comparable non-spike TCR breadth, which fits with the vaccine containing only spike. The authors noted that total T cell responses may have been underestimated by the TCR breadth and depth analyses. Compared with placebo recipients, Ad26.COV2.S recipients showed higher spike-specific TCR breadth (P = 0.0014). The study was not powered for comparison of responses between vaccine doses or regimens. After vaccination, spike-specific CD8+ and CD4+ T cell responses were reported to show substantial breadth.

TCRbeta CDR3 regions were sequenced with the immunoSEQ Assay. After extraction, genomic DNA underwent amplification by bias-controlled multiplex PCR, followed by high-throughput sequencing. In the original analysis: To quantify the absolute abundance of each unique TCRbeta CDR3 region, sequences were collapsed and filtered. T cell fraction was estimated by normalizing TCRbeta template counts to usable DNA, which was measured by amplifying reference genes present in all nucleated cells. Repertoire TCRs were annotated as SARS-CoV-2-specific when V gene, CDR3 amino acid sequence and J gene were exactly matched to a known reactive TCR set. MIRA supplied the reference SARS-CoV-2 TCR set, which was filtered for enrichment in COVID-19-positive ImmuneCODE repertoires so that public or cross-reactive TCRs were removed. Using the MIRA antigens, annotated TCRs were further analysed by specific ORF or by position within an ORF. Depth was the summed frequency of annotated unique rearrangements, while breadth was defined as annotated unique rearrangements over total unique productive rearrangements. Group comparisons of TCR breadth used two-sided Wilcoxon rank-sum tests. The table comes from immuneACCESS by way of TCRdb, which keeps in-frame sequences with V and J called. Part of the clones is missing from these tables; in studies checked, under half for an unresolved V gene and the rest for unknown reasons. The DNA gave D and trimming, while V, J and clone size come from that table. The sample includes more than 250,000 clones, with over 75% observed a single time. Of the sample, 2.5% to 3.5% is held by the ten largest clones.

Comments on this clone: Its binding antigen is unknown. It has no much larger one-base neighbor in the sample; base qualities were not kept.

Including cysteine and phenylalanine, the CDR3 has 16 amino acids. The kept DNA is CDR3 alone, 48 bases in frame from the first base. V is cut by 0 bases and J by 7 bases, and the space between the germline ends is 16 bases. Reading the germline V gene (reference sequence) gives CDR1 LGHDT and CDR2 YNNKEL. According to the study, the label for this sample's treatment or condition signals: some 20 received Ad26.COV2.S at low or high dose, single or two shots; 5 received placebo; per-sample allocation not given. Repertoires of vaccine and placebo recipients were sequenced from samples collected on day 63 after the first injection. In Cohort 1b, about two dozen adults aged 18-55 years were enrolled at a single site in Boston, USA, between 29 July and 7 August 2020. Ad26.COV2.S was a replication-incompetent adenovirus type 26 vector expressing a prefusion-stabilized SARS-CoV-2 spike protein from the original Wuhan strain.

The chain is assembled from TRBV3-1 (or the pseudogene TRBV3-2) and TRBJ1-5; possibly the D gene is TRBD1, per 5 matching bases. Material: peripheral blood, obtained in a trial of Ad26.COV2.S vaccine versus placebo. This receptor was taken from a person between 18 and 59 years old who received the Ad26.COV2.S COVID-19 vaccine or a placebo. The nucleotide sequence reads TGTGCCAGCAGCCAAGATTTGTCGGCAGGGTTGCAGCCCCAGCATTTT. Its protein reads: CASSQDLSAGLQPQHF.